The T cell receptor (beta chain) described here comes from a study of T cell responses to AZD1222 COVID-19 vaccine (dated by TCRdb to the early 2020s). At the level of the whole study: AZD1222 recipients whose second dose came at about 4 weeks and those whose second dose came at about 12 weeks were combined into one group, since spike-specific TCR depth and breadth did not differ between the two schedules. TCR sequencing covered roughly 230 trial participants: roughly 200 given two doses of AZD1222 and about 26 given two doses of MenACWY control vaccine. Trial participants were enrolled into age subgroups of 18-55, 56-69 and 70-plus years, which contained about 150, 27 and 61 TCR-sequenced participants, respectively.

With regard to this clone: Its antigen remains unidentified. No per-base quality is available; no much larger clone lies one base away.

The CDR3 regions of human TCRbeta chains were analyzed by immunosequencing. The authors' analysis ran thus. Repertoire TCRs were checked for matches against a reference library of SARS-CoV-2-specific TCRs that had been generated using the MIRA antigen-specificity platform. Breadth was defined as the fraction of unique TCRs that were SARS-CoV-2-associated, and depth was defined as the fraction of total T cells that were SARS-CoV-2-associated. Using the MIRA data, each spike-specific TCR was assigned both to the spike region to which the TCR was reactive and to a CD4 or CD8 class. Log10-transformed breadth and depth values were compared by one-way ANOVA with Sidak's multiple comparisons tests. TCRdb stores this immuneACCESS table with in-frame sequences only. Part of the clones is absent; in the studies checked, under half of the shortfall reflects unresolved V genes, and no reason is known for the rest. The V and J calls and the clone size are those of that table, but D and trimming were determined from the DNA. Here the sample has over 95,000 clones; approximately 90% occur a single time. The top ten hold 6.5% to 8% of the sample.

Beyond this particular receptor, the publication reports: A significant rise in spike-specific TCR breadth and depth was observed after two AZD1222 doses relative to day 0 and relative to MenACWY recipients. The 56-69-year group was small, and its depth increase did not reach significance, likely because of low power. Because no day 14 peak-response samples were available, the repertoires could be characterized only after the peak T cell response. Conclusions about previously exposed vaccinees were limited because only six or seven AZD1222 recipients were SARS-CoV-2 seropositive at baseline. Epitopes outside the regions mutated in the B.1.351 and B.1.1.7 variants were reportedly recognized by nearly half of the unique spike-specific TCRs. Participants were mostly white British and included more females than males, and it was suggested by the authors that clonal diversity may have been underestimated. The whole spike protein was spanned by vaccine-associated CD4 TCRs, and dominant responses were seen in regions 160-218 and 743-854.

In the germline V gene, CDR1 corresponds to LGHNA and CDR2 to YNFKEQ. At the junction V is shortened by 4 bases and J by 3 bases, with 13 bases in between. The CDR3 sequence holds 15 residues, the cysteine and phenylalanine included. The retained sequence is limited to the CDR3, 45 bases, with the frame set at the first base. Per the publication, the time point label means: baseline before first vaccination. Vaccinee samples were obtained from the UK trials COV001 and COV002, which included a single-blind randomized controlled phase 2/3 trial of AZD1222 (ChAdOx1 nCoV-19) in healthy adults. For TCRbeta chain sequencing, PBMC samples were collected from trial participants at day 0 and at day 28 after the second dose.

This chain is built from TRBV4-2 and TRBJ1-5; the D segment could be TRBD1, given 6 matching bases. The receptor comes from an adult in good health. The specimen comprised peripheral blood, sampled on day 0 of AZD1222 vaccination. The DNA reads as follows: TGTGCCAGCAGCCTTCAAGCGGGGGCCAATCAGCCCCAGCATTTT. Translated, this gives CASSLQAGANQPQHF.